The sequence of this TCR beta chain was determined in a study of response to subunit inactivated influenza vaccine. One entry per CDR3 protein, called by TCRdb with MiXCR from the RT-PCR reads. The sample lists 180,000 or so distinct CDR3 sequences; about 12% were seen once. This CDR3 spans 11 amino acids. The V and J ends lost 3 bases and 9 bases respectively, with 9 bases between them. The germline V gene encodes CDR1 DFQATT and CDR2 SNEGSKA (reference sequence). The data also belong to a second study, concerning T cells expressing NK-cell markers. That publication notes: 5'RACE template switching with UMIs generated TCR beta cDNA. NKG2C+ dominant clonotypes from roughly 6 donors made up about 1.0-7.5% of CD8+ T cells.

The sample consisted of CD8+ T cells sorted from PBMCs, taken 11 to 12 days after vaccination. The chain has TRBV20-1 and TRBJ2-1; D gene uncertain. This sequence originates from a man over 45 who received an inactivated influenza vaccine. This chain's CDR3 is CSASRILEQFF. DNA of the CDR3: TGCAGTGCTAGTAGAATACTTGAGCAGTTCTTC.